The 16 T cell receptor beta chains presented below share a single source sample, sequenced in a study of regulatory T cells in long-lasting Graves disease. The time point: persistent/refractory GD, antithyroid drugs over 5 years with positive TRAb. From PBMCs, RNA was extracted and then used to make the TCR library. Arm-PCR with iRepertoire HTBI primers amplified the CDR3 regions for these TCR beta libraries. TCRdb re-called the multiplex PCR reads with MiXCR, one entry per CDR3 protein. The sample includes about 340,000 distinct CDR3 sequences, 15% to 20% of them seen just once. Material: peripheral blood mononuclear cells (PBMCs), obtained when the disease was refractory, from a patient treated with antithyroid drugs. The receptors here all came from a female donor with Graves disease.

In this sample, this clonotype turned up many times. CDR3 region: CASSFYRTPTLNTEAFF. Written as DNA, the CDR3 is TGTGCCAGCAGTTTTTACCGGACACCCACCCTGAACACTGAAGCTTTCTTT. The chain combines TRBV27 with TRBJ1-1, with D perhaps TRBD1 (5 bases). Trimming removed 3 bases at V and 0 bases at J, with 17 bases between. The CDR3 spans 17 residues. The germline gives CDR1 MNHEY, CDR2 SMNVEV (reference sequence).

Note on this clonotype: The germline gene is not matched at one end of the junction; a read error may be the cause. The chain combines TRBV4-1 with TRBJ2-7, with 8 bases that match TRBD1. Germline lookup yields CDR1 MGHRA and CDR2 YSYEKL. This CDR3 contains 15 residues. Here the CDR3 reads CASSQEDRGSHEQYF. As DNA, the CDR3 is TGCGCCAGCAGCCAAGAAGACAGGGGCTCCCACGAGCAGTACTTC.

This clonotype was counted ten times or more. This chain links TRBV5-1 with TRBJ1-5; TRBD1 might be the D (6 bases). Germline V lookup: CDR1 SGHRS, CDR2 YFSETQ. The CDR3 covers 15 residues. With 0 bases removed from V and 6 bases from J, the gap between germline ends came to 13 bases. The CDR3 DNA reads TGCGCCAGCAGCTTGGTAGGGGGGCAGGGTCAGCCCCAGCATTTT. It codes for CASSLVGGQGQPQHF.

This clonotype was recorded only once. The rearrangement joins TRBV18 to TRBJ2-1; TRBD2 aligns across 7 bases. Trimming at V came to 0 bases and at J to 6 bases, leaving 11 bases not matched to a gene. The germline gives CDR1 KGHSH, CDR2 LQKENI. This CDR3 comprises 17 residues. CDR3: CASSPPAVRLAGNEQFF. The CDR3 DNA follows: TGTGCCAGCTCACCACCCGCGGTTCGACTAGCAGGCAATGAGCAGTTCTTC.

This clonotype was counted many times. The chain recombines TRBV2 with TRBJ2-5; D perhaps matches TRBD1 (5 bases). Trimming pared 2 bases from V and 5 bases from J, leaving 9 bases between. The CDR3 length is 13 residues. Germline CDR1 reads SNHLY; CDR2 reads FYNNEI. This CDR3 is CASSEQGVETQYF. The CDR3 DNA follows: TGTGCCAGCAGTGAACAGGGTGTGGAGACCCAGTACTTC. Complete variable domain (other parts from reference TRBV2 and TRBJ2-5): EPEVTQTPSHQVTQMGQEVILRCVPISNHLYFYWYRQILGQKVEFLVSFYNNEISEKSEIFDDQFSVERPDGSNFTLKIRSTKLEDSAMYFCASSEQGVETQYFGPGTRLLVL.

The V and J genes are TRBV18 and TRBJ1-1; weak D call: TRBD1 (6 bases). The CDR3 extends over 17 amino acids. Deletions cut 4 bases from V and 0 bases from J, with 18 bases between. The germline V gene encodes CDR1 KGHSH and CDR2 LQKENI. The CDR3 bases are TGTGCCAGCTCACGACCGGGACAACATATAGTGAACACTGAAGCTTTCTTT. Translating gives CASSRPGQHIVNTEAFF.

This clonotype came up many times. This sequence joins TRBV20-1 and TRBJ2-7, with 8 bases aligning to TRBD2. This CDR3 has 15 amino acids. V trimming: 7 bases; J trimming: 3 bases; junction bases outside the gene matches: 14. CDR1 is DFQATT, CDR2 SNEGSKA, per germline (reference sequence). The CDR3 sequence: CSVEDLAGGDYEQYF. CDR3 sequence (DNA): TGCAGTGTTGAAGATCTGGCGGGAGGAGACTACGAGCAGTACTTC.

The genes are TRBV28 and TRBJ2-7; D remains unclear. CDR1 and CDR2 (germline): MDHEN, SYDVKM. V lost 2 bases, J lost 6 bases, and 23 bases lay in between. The CDR3 has 17 residues. This CDR3 is CASSLGPSRVLSGEQYF. As DNA, the CDR3 is TGTGCCAGCAGTTTAGGGCCGTCTCGTGTGCTATCTGGCGAGCAGTACTTC.

The chain uses TRBV7-2 and TRBJ1-3, with 7 bases aligning to TRBD1. The CDR3 has 18 residues. The ends lost 0 bases at V and 4 bases at J; junction bases unmatched: 12. The germline gives CDR1 SGHTA, CDR2 FQGNSA. The CDR3 is CASSLAVTQGTYGNTIYF. DNA for the CDR3: TGTGCCAGCAGCTTAGCAGTAACACAGGGGACGTACGGAAACACCATATATTTT.

J is TRBJ1-1 and V is TRBV27, with D hard to call. The V gene lost 3 bases and the J gene lost 5 bases, with 13 bases spanning the gap. This CDR3 is built from 14 residues. The germline V gene encodes CDR1 MNHEY and CDR2 SMNVEV (reference sequence). CDR3 in DNA: TGTGCCAGCAGTTTTACACGGCCCTGGACTGAAGCTTTCTTT. Residues: CASSFTRPWTEAFF.

This clonotype has at least ten counts. The chain links TRBV2 to TRBJ2-1; TRBD2 agrees at 9 bases. Germline values: CDR1 SNHLY, CDR2 FYNNEI. The junction had 11 bases not matched to a gene; V was cut back by 7 bases and J by 10 bases. The CDR3 extends over 14 amino acids. CDR3 residues: CASKTSGGPWEQFF. In DNA, the CDR3 is TGTGCCAGCAAGACTAGCGGAGGGCCTTGGGAGCAGTTCTTC.

The chain joins TRBV20-1 to TRBJ2-4, with no clear D. V was clipped by 0 bases and J by 0 bases, with 15 bases between them. Per the germline V gene, CDR1 is DFQATT and CDR2 is SNEGSKA (reference sequence). The CDR3 runs 17 residues. The CDR3 reads CSAREGYGPLAKNIQYF. DNA for the CDR3: TGCAGTGCTAGAGAGGGTTACGGACCTCTAGCCAAAAACATTCAGTACTTC.

The chain carries TRBV10-2 and TRBJ1-6, with D unclear. CDR1 and CDR2 (germline): WSHSY, SAAADI. Trimming took off 4 bases at V and 1 base at J, with 5 bases between the two ends. CDR3 size: 14 residues. This CDR3 reads CASSGSSYNSPLHF. The DNA for the CDR3 is TGCGCCAGCAGTGGCAGTTCCTATAATTCACCCCTCCACTTT.

This clonotype was seen repeatedly, ten times or more. J is TRBJ1-2 and V is TRBV19; weak D call: TRBD1 (6 bases). The CDR3 totals 15 residues. Germline CDR1 and CDR2: LNHDA and SQIVND (reference sequence). Trimming removed 4 bases at V and 3 bases at J, with 15 bases between. CDR3 nucleotide sequence: TGTGCCAGTAGTACCCCAGGGGATCAGCACTATGGCTACACCTTC. Translating it yields CASSTPGDQHYGYTF.

The chain recombines TRBV7-2 with TRBJ1-3, with 8 positions matching TRBD1. The length of the CDR3 is 14 residues. Unmatched junction bases numbered 14, after V lost 8 bases and J lost 11 bases. CDR1 is SGHTA, CDR2 FQGNSA, per germline. The CDR3 sequence: CASAHQGATGAIYF. In DNA form, the CDR3 reads TGTGCCAGCGCACACCAGGGGGCGACGGGTGCCATATATTTT.

This clonotype turned up a few times. The genes are TRBV7-2 and TRBJ2-1, with 7 bases matching TRBD1. The CDR3 has 13 residues. Germline V gene data show CDR1 as SGHTA and CDR2 as FQGNSA. The V segment lost 4 bases and the J segment 6 bases; nucleotides outside the gene matches: 3. The CDR3 loop reads CASSSGQTNEQFF. The CDR3 region has the DNA TGTGCCAGCAGCTCGGGACAGACCAATGAGCAGTTCTTC.